A single sample is the source of the 7 T cell receptor beta chains below, sequenced in a study of cytomegalovirus exposure and HLA in healthy donors. The PCR employed 60 Vbeta primers together with 13 Jbeta primers. Produced via immunoSEQ multiplex PCR; TCRdb's table is partial and in-frame only. This table has approximately 200,000 clones, roughly 78% appearing once. The sequencing sample was made of PBMCs. Source of these receptors: a girl between 5 and 17 years old in good health and CMV-seropositive.

The chain employs TRBV6-5 and TRBJ2-2, with 11 bases fitting TRBD1. The CDR3 length is 14 residues. V trimming: 7 bases; J trimming: 5 bases; junction bases outside the gene matches: 3. Looked up from germline, CDR1 is MNHEY and CDR2 is SVGAGI. As DNA, the CDR3 is TGTGCCAGCACCGGGACAGGGGGAACCGGGGAGCTGTTTTTT. Its protein product is CASTGTGGTGELFF.

The chain uses TRBV6-5 and TRBJ1-1, with D possibly TRBD1 on 6 matching bases. This CDR3 spans 15 amino acids. V dropped 0 bases and J dropped 1 base, with 9 bases sitting between them. The germline gives CDR1 MNHEY, CDR2 SVGAGI. CDR3 sequence reads: CASSYSPTGNTEAFF. The CDR3 nucleotides are TGTGCCAGCAGTTACTCCCCGACAGGGAACACTGAAGCTTTCTTT.

The J gene is TRBJ2-7, the V gene TRBV6-1; a possible D gene is TRBD1 (6 bases). The CDR3 contains 15 residues. CDR1 is MNHNS and CDR2 is SASEGT in the germline V gene. Trimming removed 2 bases at V and 5 bases at J, with 16 bases between. The CDR3 spells CASSENWGRGNEQYF. The CDR3 DNA is TGTGCCAGCAGTGAAAATTGGGGGCGCGGAAACGAGCAGTACTTC.

This clone was seen a single time. The rearrangement joins TRBV5-4 to TRBJ2-3; 9 positions agree with TRBD1. CDR1 SGHNT and CDR2 YYREEE come from the germline V gene (reference sequence). This CDR3 spans 15 amino acids. With V trimmed by 3 bases and J by 4 bases, 6 bases remained unmatched. The CDR3 region has the DNA TGTGCCAGCAGCTGGGTAGGACAGGGGTCAGATACGCAGTATTTT. It specifies CASSWVGQGSDTQYF.

The chain recombines TRBV5-4 with TRBJ2-3; 12 nucleotides match TRBD2. The CDR3 contains 17 residues. V shed 3 bases, J shed 0 bases, and the junction held 5 bases outside the gene matches. The V gene's germline CDR1 is SGHNT and CDR2 YYREEE (reference sequence). CDR3 coding DNA: TGTGCCAGCAGCTGGGGACTAGCGGGCACTAGCACAGATACGCAGTATTTT. This codes for CASSWGLAGTSTDTQYF.

CDR3 in amino acids: CASSVGSLLGEAFF. CDR3 bases: TGTGCCAGCAGCGTAGGGTCCCTACTAGGTGAAGCTTTCTTT. The gene calls are TRBV9 and TRBJ1-1; D unclear. Germline V gives CDR1 SGDLS, CDR2 YYNGEE. V was shortened by 0 bases and J by 7 bases, with 13 bases between the two germline ends. CDR3 length: 14 residues.

The chain employs TRBV12-5 and TRBJ2-2, with D possibly matching TRBD1 (6 bases). CDR1 and CDR2 from the germline V gene are LGHNT and FRNRAP. V lost 6 bases to trimming and J lost 0 bases, with 17 bases between them. The CDR3 consists of 17 residues. The CDR3 region has the DNA TGTGCTAGTGGCCGAACTATCCAGGGGCCGAACACCGGGGAGCTGTTTTTT. Amino acid sequence: CASGRTIQGPNTGELFF.